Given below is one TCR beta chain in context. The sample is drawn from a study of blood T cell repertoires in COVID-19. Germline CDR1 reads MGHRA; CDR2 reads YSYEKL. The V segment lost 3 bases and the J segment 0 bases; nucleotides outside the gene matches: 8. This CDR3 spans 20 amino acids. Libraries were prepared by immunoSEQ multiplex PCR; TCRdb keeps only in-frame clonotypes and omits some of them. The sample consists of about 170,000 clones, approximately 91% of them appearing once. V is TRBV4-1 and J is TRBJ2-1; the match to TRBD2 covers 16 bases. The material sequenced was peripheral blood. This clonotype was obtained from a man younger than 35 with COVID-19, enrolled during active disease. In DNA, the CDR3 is TGCGCCAGCAGCCATCTGGGACTAGCGGGAGGGCCAAGCTCCTACAATGAGCAGTTCTTC. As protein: CASSHLGLAGGPSSYNEQFF.